This T cell receptor beta chain was recorded in a study of shared clonotypes between healthy human individuals. Whole-study context: Aged 18 to 49, the donors were two women and a few men.

The table came from immunoSEQ multiplex PCR; TCRdb's copy has only in-frame clones and leaves some out. The repertoire holds 1.5 million to 2.5 million clones, with approximately 95% as singletons. The CDR3 extends over 15 amino acids. From germline, CDR1 is LGHNA and CDR2 YSLEER. The trim removed 0 bases at V and 9 bases at J, leaving 6 bases unmatched. Study results and limitations: The study found about 5% of naive CD4 clonotypes shared across a handful of donors.

In the case of this clone: The antigen is unknown.

Selected positively for CCR7 and CD45RO-negative, naive CD8 cells excluded terminally differentiated effector memory CD45RA+ cells. The sample taken for sequencing was naive CD8+ T cells sorted from blood. This clonotype was sampled from a man aged 18 to 29 in good health. V and J are TRBV4-3 and TRBJ1-4, with 8 bases matching TRBD1. The CDR3 reads CASSQDPGGEKKLFF. The CDR3 DNA follows: TGCGCCAGCAGCCAAGATCCAGGGGGCGAGAAAAAACTGTTTTTT.